The T cell receptor (beta chain) described here comes from a study of T cell repertoires in cytomegalovirus infection. Looking at the study overall: Recently identified HLA-C-restricted CMV epitopes and well-studied HLA-B-restricted CMV epitopes were used by the study. Shared public TCR beta signatures pointed to both CMV infection and a matching HLA type. Study-wide findings and caveats: In two of eight donors, the top clonotype was HLA-C-restricted CMV-specific. Individuals carrying CMV plus the relevant HLA were identified by cumulative frequency of public TCR beta families.

TCRdb ran MiXCR on the reads and lists one entry per CDR3 protein. The data contain 650,000 to 900,000 distinct CDR3 sequences, over 25% of them singletons. Germline V gene lookup returns CDR1 MNHEY and CDR2 SVGAGI. Between the trimmed V and J ends, which lost 0 bases and 6 bases, there was a span of 8 bases. The CDR3 consists of 13 residues. This clonotype was detected ten times or more. Its antigen is not known. The chain joins TRBV6-5 to TRBJ1-1; D gene unclear. This sample comprised cultured CD8+ T cells from PBMCs, obtained from culture after CMV antigen stimulation. The TCR originated in a human donor in good health (CMV status not recorded). Some clones in this sample may be carry-over from other donors' samples. The CDR3 coding sequence is TGTGCCAGCAGTTACTCGAATGGGCCTGAAGCTTTCTTT. Its translation is CASSYSNGPEAFF.